Following are 19 T cell receptor beta chains from one sample sequenced in a study of blood T cell repertoires in COVID-19. Generated by immunoSEQ multiplex PCR, the TCRdb table keeps only in-frame clones and is missing some. Here the sample spans about 360,000 clones, roughly 90% being singletons. The sequencing sample was made of peripheral blood. The receptors come from a woman aged 55-69 years with COVID-19, enrolled during active disease.

This clone was picked up one time. The rearrangement uses TRBV27 and TRBJ2-1; no clear D. Trimming took 2 bases from V and 4 from J, leaving 12 bases between them. Germline values: CDR1 MNHEY, CDR2 SMNVEV (reference sequence). This CDR3 region has 15 residues. CDR3 loop: CASSLMAGHYNEQFF. Written as DNA, the CDR3 is TGTGCCAGCAGTTTAATGGCAGGCCATTACAATGAGCAGTTCTTC.

The chain uses TRBV4-2 and TRBJ1-2; 8 bases are shared with TRBD1. The CDR3 is 17 residues long. From germline, CDR1 is LGHNA and CDR2 YNFKEQ. The V and J ends lost 3 bases and 1 base, in that order; junction bases with no gene match: 10. This CDR3 reads CASSHTTQGASNYGYTF. The CDR3 DNA is TGTGCCAGCAGCCATACCACCCAGGGGGCGAGTAACTATGGCTACACCTTC.

This chain uses TRBV7-2 with TRBJ2-7; a possible D gene is TRBD2 (6 bases). Germline V CDR1 and CDR2: SGHTA, FQGNSA. The CDR3 is 16 amino acids. V was cut by 5 bases and J by 2 bases, with 19 bases left in between. DNA of the CDR3: TGTGCCAGCAGCCACATCCCGGGACTTCCGCCCTACGAGCAGTACTTC. Translation: CASSHIPGLPPYEQYF.

The V gene is TRBV6-5, the J gene TRBJ2-5; D perhaps matches TRBD2 (5 bases). The CDR3 loop spans 16 amino acids. Germline CDR1 is MNHEY and CDR2 is SVGAGI. V was clipped by 0 bases and J by 4 bases, with 15 bases between them. The CDR3 loop is CASSYSGVTLGETQYF. In nucleotides, the CDR3 is TGTGCCAGCAGTTACTCCGGGGTAACCCTGGGAGAGACCCAGTACTTC.

This chain connects TRBV6-5 to TRBJ2-2; TRBD2 aligns across 7 bases. Germline trimming cut 6 bases from V and 1 base from J; bases unmatched to any gene: 5. Germline V gives CDR1 MNHEY, CDR2 SVGAGI. The length of the CDR3 is 15 residues. CDR3 region: CASRRGGRNTGELFF. The DNA of the CDR3 is TGTGCCAGCAGGCGGGGAGGGAGGAACACCGGGGAGCTGTTTTTT.

The genes are TRBV18 and TRBJ1-2; the match to TRBD1 covers 9 bases. This CDR3 comprises 14 residues. V lost 4 bases and J lost 8; bases outside the gene matches: 8. Germline V gene sequence: CDR1 KGHSH, CDR2 LQKENI. The CDR3 coding sequence is TGTGCCAGCTCACTTGCGGGACAGGGATACGGCTACACCTTC. This codes for CASSLAGQGYGYTF.

This chain joins TRBV2 and TRBJ2-1; D gene ambiguous. Trimming took 8 bases from V and 5 from J, leaving 13 bases between them. Per germline, CDR1 SNHLY and CDR2 FYNNEI. The CDR3 loop spans 13 amino acids. The CDR3 loop is CASWVARNNEQFF. The CDR3 bases are TGTGCCAGCTGGGTGGCGAGGAACAATGAGCAGTTCTTC.

This sequence joins TRBV7-2 and TRBJ2-1, with 11 bases that match TRBD2. CDR3 size: 15 residues. V shed 4 bases, J shed 8 bases, and the junction held 7 bases outside the gene matches. CDR1 SGHTA and CDR2 FQGNSA come from the germline V gene. CDR3 in amino acids: CASSYLSSGGYEQFF. Here the CDR3 DNA reads TGTGCCAGCAGCTACCTATCTAGCGGGGGGTATGAGCAGTTCTTC.

The V and J genes are TRBV5-1 and TRBJ2-7; 10 positions match TRBD2. Losses at the gene ends were 4 bases for V and 0 bases for J; bases not matched to a gene: 7. The germline V gene has CDR1 SGHRS and CDR2 YFSETQ. This CDR3 has 16 amino acids. As DNA, the CDR3 is TGCGCCAGCAGCCCCACCCTAGCGGGGGCCTCCTACGAGCAGTACTTC. Translation: CASSPTLAGASYEQYF.

CDR3 protein: CASSRRITGNTGELFF. CDR3 sequence (DNA): TGTGCCAGCAGTCGAAGGATAACAGGGAACACCGGGGAGCTGTTTTTT. The V gene is TRBV7-7, the J gene TRBJ2-2; D might be TRBD1 (5 bases). The CDR3 has 16 residues. From germline, CDR1 is SSHAT and CDR2 FNYEAQ (reference sequence). Trimming stripped 6 bases from V and 1 base from J, with 15 bases between.

The chain is built from TRBV5-1 and TRBJ2-7; maybe TRBD2 (5 bases). In germline, CDR1 is SGHRS, CDR2 YFSETQ. Trimming took 4 bases from V and 2 from J, leaving 16 bases between them. This CDR3 is 15 amino acids long. The CDR3 reads CASSHDTGFPYEQYF. The CDR3 region has the DNA TGCGCCAGCAGCCACGATACGGGGTTCCCCTACGAGCAGTACTTC.

The V gene is TRBV20-1, the J gene TRBJ2-5; tentatively, D is TRBD1 (5 bases). The CDR3 has 13 residues. V gave up 3 bases and J gave up 2 bases, with 10 bases separating them. Germline lookup yields CDR1 DFQATT and CDR2 SNEGSKA (reference sequence). The CDR3 loop reads CSASVTVQETQYF. The CDR3, as DNA: TGCAGTGCTAGTGTGACAGTTCAAGAGACCCAGTACTTC.

The chain has TRBV7-8 and TRBJ2-5; no clear D. CDR1 and CDR2 from the germline V gene are SGHVS and FQNEAQ. CDR3 size: 14 residues. V lost 1 base to trimming and J lost 1 base, with 7 bases between them. This chain's CDR3 is CASSLVVSQETQYF. The CDR3 DNA follows: TGTGCCAGCAGCTTAGTAGTTTCCCAAGAGACCCAGTACTTC.

The V and J genes are TRBV5-6 and TRBJ2-2, with D possibly TRBD1 on 6 matching bases. V lost 5 bases, J lost 2 bases, and 10 bases lay in between. The CDR3 contains 14 residues. CDR1 is SGHDT and CDR2 is YYEEEE in the germline V gene. CDR3 nucleotide sequence: TGTGCCAGCAGTGAGACAGGAAACACCGGGGAGCTGTTTTTT. Translated: CASSETGNTGELFF.

This chain connects TRBV7-8 to TRBJ2-1, with TRBD2 matching 9 bases. Trimming took 4 bases from V and 3 from J; bases not matched to a gene: 7. From germline, CDR1 is SGHVS and CDR2 FQNEAQ. The CDR3 loop spans 16 amino acids. The CDR3 protein is CASSSKTSGVYNEQFF. CDR3 coding DNA: TGTGCCAGCAGCTCCAAGACTAGCGGTGTCTACAATGAGCAGTTCTTC. Based on the CDR3 plus reference TRBV7-8 and TRBJ2-1, the full variable domain is GAGVSQSPRYKVAKRGQDVALRCDPISGHVSLFWYQQALGQGPEFLTYFQNEAQLDKSGLPSDRFFAERPEGSVSTLKIQRTQQEDSAVYLCASSSKTSGVYNEQFFGPGTRLTVL.

This rearrangement joins TRBV9 to TRBJ1-2; 7 nucleotides align to TRBD1. The V segment lost 0 bases and the J segment 0 bases; nucleotides outside the gene matches: 17. The CDR3 spans 20 residues. CDR1 and CDR2 from the germline V gene are SGDLS and YYNGEE. The CDR3 DNA reads TGTGCCAGCAGCGTAGGAGGCCAGAGGGACCGGGACAGTACTAACTATGGCTACACCTTC. Protein: CASSVGGQRDRDSTNYGYTF.

CDR3 loop: CASKLAATTYEQYF. The DNA for the CDR3 is TGTGCCAGCAAGCTAGCGGCGACCACCTACGAGCAGTACTTC. The chain uses TRBV2 and TRBJ2-7; 7 bases line up with TRBD2. Germline CDR1 reads SNHLY; CDR2 reads FYNNEI. The J segment lost 2 bases and the V segment lost 7 bases, leaving 8 bases of the junction unmatched. The CDR3 extends over 14 amino acids.

This clone was seen a few times. This chain links TRBV11-2 with TRBJ2-7; tentative D call: TRBD2 (6 bases). Germline CDR1 is SGHAT and CDR2 is FQNNGV. The CDR3 sequence is 14 residues long. Trimming cost V 5 bases and J 3 bases, with 14 bases left between them. The CDR3 nucleotides read TGTGCCAGCAGCCCCCCGGGGAGGCTCTACGAGCAGTACTTC. Its translation: CASSPPGRLYEQYF.

The rearrangement uses TRBV7-9 and TRBJ2-3; TRBD1 agrees at 9 bases. This CDR3 contains 16 residues. The trim removed 5 bases at V and 6 bases at J, leaving 12 bases unmatched. From germline, CDR1 is SEHNR and CDR2 FQNEAQ (reference sequence). The CDR3 protein is CASSGGWGQGSDTQYF. CDR3 nucleotide sequence: TGTGCCAGCAGCGGGGGCTGGGGACAGGGATCGGATACGCAGTATTTT.